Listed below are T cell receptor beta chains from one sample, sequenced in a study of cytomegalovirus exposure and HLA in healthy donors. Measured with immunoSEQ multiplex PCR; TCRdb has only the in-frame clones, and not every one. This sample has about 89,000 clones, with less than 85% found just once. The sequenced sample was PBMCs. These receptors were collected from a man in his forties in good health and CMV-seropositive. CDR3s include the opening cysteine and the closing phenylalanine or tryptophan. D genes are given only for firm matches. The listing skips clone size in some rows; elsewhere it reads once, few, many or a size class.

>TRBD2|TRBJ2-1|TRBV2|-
TGTGCCAGCAGTGAGTTGTGGGGGGGCTACAATGAGCAGTTCTTC
CASSELWGGYNEQFF
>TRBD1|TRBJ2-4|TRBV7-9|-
TGTGCCAGCAGTTTCGACAGGGGAGGTAACATTCAGTACTTC
CASSFDRGGNIQYF
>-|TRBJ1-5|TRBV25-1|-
TGTGCCAGCAGTGAAACCAGGGGCCAGCCCCAGCATTTT
CASSETRGQPQHF
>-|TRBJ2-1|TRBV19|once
TGTGCCAGTAGTAGCCAGCGGCAAAACAATGAGCAGTTCTTC
CASSSQRQNNEQFF
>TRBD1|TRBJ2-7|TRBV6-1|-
TGTGCCAGCAACCGACAGGGGGGCTACGAGCAGTACTTC
CASNRQGGYEQYF
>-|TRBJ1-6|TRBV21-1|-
TGTGCCAGCAGCAGAAGGACAGGGAGTAAGGATAATTCACCCCTCCACTTT
CASSRRTGSKDNSPLHF
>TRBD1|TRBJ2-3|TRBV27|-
TGTGCCAGCAGTCAACAGGGGTTGGATACGCAGTATTTT
CASSQQGLDTQYF
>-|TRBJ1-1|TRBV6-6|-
TGTGCCAGCAGTTACTCGGGGCAGTACACTGAAGCTTTCTTT
CASSYSGQYTEAFF
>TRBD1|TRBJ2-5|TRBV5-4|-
TGTGCCAGCAGCCCAGGGGGCGCGAGAGAGACCCAGTACTTC
CASSPGGARETQYF
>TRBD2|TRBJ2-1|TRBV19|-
TGTGCCAGTAGTCCAGCTAGCGGGCGGCTATCCAGGGAGCAGTTCTTC
CASSPASGRLSREQFF
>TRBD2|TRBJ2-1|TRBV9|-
TGTGCCAGCAGCGCGGCGAGCGGGAGCCTCAGTGAGCAGTTCTTC
CASSAASGSLSEQFF
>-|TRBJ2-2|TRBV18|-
TGTGCCAGCTCACCACTTGGAGCGGAGGCCGGGGAGCTGTTTTTT
CASSPLGAEAGELFF
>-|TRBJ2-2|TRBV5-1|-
TGCGCCAGCCTCCCGGACAAGAACACCGGGGAGCTGTTTTTT
CASLPDKNTGELFF
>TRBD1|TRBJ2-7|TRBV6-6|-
TGTGCCAGCGGCCAGACAGGGGGTCCGTACGAGCAGTACTTC
CASGQTGGPYEQYF
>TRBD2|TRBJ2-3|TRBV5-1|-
TGCGCCAGCAGCTCGGGACTAGCGGGGGGGCCAGATACGCAGTATTTT
CASSSGLAGGPDTQYF
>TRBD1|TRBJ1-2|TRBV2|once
TGTGCCAGCAGCAAGACAGGGGCAAATGGCTACACCTTC
CASSKTGANGYTF
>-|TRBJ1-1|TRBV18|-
TGTGCCAGCTCACCGAGTATAGACACTGAAGCTTTCTTT
CASSPSIDTEAFF
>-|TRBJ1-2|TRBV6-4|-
TGTGCCAGCAGCCCGAGTTGGACAGCTTATGGCTACACCTTC
CASSPSWTAYGYTF
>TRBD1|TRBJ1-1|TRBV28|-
TGTGCCAGCAGTTTAGTACAGGGGTATCTAAACACTGAAGCTTTCTTT
CASSLVQGYLNTEAFF
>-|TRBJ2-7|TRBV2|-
TGTGCCAGCAGTGACTTCCGCGGGGACGAGCAGTACTTC
CASSDFRGDEQYF
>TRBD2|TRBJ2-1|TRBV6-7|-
TGTGCCAGCAGTTATACATCCATGACTAGCAGAAATCAGAGCTCCTACAATGAGCAGTTCTTC
CASSYTSMTSRNQSSYNEQFF
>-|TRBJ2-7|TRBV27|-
TGTGCCAGCAGTCCCCCGGGACTCTTCTACGAGCAGTACTTC
CASSPPGLFYEQYF
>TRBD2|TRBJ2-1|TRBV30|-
TGTGCCTGGAGAGGCACGGGGGGACCCTACAATGAGCAGTTCTTC
CAWRGTGGPYNEQFF
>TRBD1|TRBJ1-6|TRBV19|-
TGTGCCAGTAGTATGGAGACAGGGAGCTCCTATAATTCACCCCTCCACTTT
CASSMETGSSYNSPLHF
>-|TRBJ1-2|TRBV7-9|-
TGTGCCAGCAGCTTTGGGACATCGGGGGGCTACACCTTC
CASSFGTSGGYTF
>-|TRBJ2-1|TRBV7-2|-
TGTGCCAGCAGCTTAGCGGGAGGATTGAATGAGCAGTTCTTC
CASSLAGGLNEQFF
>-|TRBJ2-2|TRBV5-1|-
TGCGCCAGCAGCTTGCTCAGTAGCTTAAGAACCGGGGAGCTGTTTTTT
CASSLLSSLRTGELFF
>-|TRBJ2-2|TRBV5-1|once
TGCGCCAGCGCCACCACAGGCGCGAACACCGGGGAGCTGTTTTTT
CASATTGANTGELFF
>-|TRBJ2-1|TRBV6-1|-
TGTGCCAGCAGTGAATCAGGGGAGAGCTCCTACAATGAGCAGTTCTTC
CASSESGESSYNEQFF